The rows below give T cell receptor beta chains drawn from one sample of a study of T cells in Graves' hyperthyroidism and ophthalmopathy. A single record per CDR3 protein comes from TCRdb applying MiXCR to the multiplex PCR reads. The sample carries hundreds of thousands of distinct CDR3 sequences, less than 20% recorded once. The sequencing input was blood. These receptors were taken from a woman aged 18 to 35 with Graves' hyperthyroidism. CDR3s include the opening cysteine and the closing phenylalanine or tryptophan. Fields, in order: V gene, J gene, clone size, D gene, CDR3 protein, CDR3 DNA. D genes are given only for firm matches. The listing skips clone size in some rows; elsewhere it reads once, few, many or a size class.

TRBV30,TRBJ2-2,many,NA,CAWRDWDFNTGELFF,TGTGCCTGGAGGGATTGGGACTTTAACACCGGGGAGCTGTTTTTT
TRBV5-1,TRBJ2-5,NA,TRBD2,CASSLSGRAQETQYF,TGCGCCAGCAGCCTCAGCGGGAGGGCCCAAGAGACCCAGTACTTC
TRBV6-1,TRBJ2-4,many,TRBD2,CASIASGGGTKNIQYF,TGTGCCAGCATCGCCAGCGGGGGGGGGACCAAAAACATTCAGTACTTC
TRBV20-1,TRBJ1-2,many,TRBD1,CSASRTGGYGYTF,TGCAGTGCTAGCCGGACAGGGGGCTATGGCTACACCTTC
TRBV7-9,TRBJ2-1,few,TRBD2,CASSPISGGINEQFF,TGTGCCAGCAGCCCGATAAGCGGGGGCATCAATGAGCAGTTCTTC
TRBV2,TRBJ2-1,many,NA,CASSVVNNEQFF,TGTGCCAGCAGTGTCGTCAATAATGAGCAGTTCTTC
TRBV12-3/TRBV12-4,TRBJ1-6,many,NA,CASSHGQNSPLHF,TGTGCCAGCAGTCACGGACAGAATTCACCCCTCCACTTT
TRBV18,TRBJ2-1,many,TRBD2,CASSPRTSNNEQFF,TGTGCCAGCTCACCGAGGACTAGTAACAATGAGCAGTTCTTC
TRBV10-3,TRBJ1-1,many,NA,CAINSVQGTEAFF,TGTGCCATCAACTCCGTGCAGGGGACTGAAGCTTTCTTT
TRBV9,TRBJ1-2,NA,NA,CASSDGQPLSYGYTF,TGTGCCAGCAGCGATGGACAGCCACTGTCCTATGGCTACACCTTC
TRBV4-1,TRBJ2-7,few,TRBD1,CASSRMDRSLPYEQYF,TGCGCCAGCAGCCGCATGGACAGGTCCCTACCCTACGAGCAGTACTTC
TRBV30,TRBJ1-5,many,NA,CAWSSGGVGSQPQHF,TGTGCCTGGAGTTCTGGAGGCGTCGGTAGTCAGCCCCAGCATTTT
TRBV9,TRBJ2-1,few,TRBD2,CASSASAGGLNEQFF,TGTGCCAGCAGCGCCTCGGCGGGGGGTCTCAATGAGCAGTTCTTC
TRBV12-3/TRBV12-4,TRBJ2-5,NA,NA,CASSLGRGQIQETQYF,TGTGCCAGCAGTTTAGGCCGAGGGCAGATCCAAGAGACCCAGTACTTC
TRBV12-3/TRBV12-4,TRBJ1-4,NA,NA,CASSLGHEKLFF,TGTGCCAGCAGTTTAGGGCATGAAAAACTGTTTTTT
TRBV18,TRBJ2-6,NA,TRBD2,CASSPPGLAGLSGANVLTF,TGTGCCAGCTCACCCCCTGGACTAGCGGGTTTATCTGGGGCCAACGTCCTGACTTTC
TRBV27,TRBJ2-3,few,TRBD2,CASSLSGTSGSGDTQYF,TGTGCCAGCAGTTTGAGCGGGACTAGCGGGAGTGGAGATACGCAGTATTTT
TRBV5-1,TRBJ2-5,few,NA,CASSLAPTREETQYF,TGCGCCAGCAGCTTGGCCCCGACTAGGGAAGAGACCCAGTACTTC
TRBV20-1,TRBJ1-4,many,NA,CSARVPQYRSEEKLFF,TGCAGTGCTAGAGTTCCACAGTATCGGTCAGAAGAAAAACTGTTTTTT
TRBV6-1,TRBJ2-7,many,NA,CASSEGTFSGEQYF,TGTGCCAGCAGTGAAGGAACCTTTAGCGGCGAGCAGTACTTC
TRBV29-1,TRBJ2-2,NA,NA,CSVAGPRETGELFF,TGCAGCGTCGCCGGGCCCCGAGAAACCGGGGAGCTGTTTTTT
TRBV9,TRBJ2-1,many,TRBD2,CASSATSGREYNEQFF,TGTGCCAGCAGTGCCACTAGCGGGAGGGAGTACAATGAGCAGTTCTTC
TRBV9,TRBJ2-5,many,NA,CASSVSGTRETQYF,TGTGCCAGCAGCGTAAGTGGGACCAGGGAGACCCAGTACTTC
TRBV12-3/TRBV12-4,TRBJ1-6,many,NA,CASSFEGFSYNSPLHF,TGTGCCAGCAGTTTTGAGGGGTTCTCCTATAATTCACCCCTCCACTTT
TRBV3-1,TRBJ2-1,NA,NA,CASSQDAGFTYNEQFF,TGTGCCAGCAGCCAAGATGCAGGTTTCACCTACAATGAGCAGTTCTTC
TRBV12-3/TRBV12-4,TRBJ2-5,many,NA,CASSRAIQETQYF,TGTGCCAGCAGCCGGGCCATTCAAGAGACCCAGTACTTC
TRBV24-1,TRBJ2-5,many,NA,CATSTGASGQETQYF,TGTGCCACCTCAACAGGGGCTAGCGGCCAAGAGACCCAGTACTTC
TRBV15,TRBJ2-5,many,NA,CATSRDQAKETQYF,TGTGCCACCAGCAGAGATCAAGCGAAAGAGACCCAGTACTTC
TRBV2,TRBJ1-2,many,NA,CASRKRLRYYGYTF,TGTGCCAGCAGAAAGAGGTTAAGGTACTATGGCTACACCTTC
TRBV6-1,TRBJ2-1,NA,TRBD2,CASSEVAGAFSEQFF,TGTGCCAGCAGTGAGGTAGCGGGGGCCTTCAGCGAGCAGTTCTTC
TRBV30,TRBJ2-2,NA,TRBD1,CAWSPDRGGSGELFF,TGTGCCTGGAGTCCGGACAGGGGGGGGTCCGGGGAGCTGTTTTTT
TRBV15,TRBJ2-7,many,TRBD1,CATSRDRTGVSYEQYF,TGTGCCACCAGCAGAGATCGGACAGGGGTCTCCTACGAGCAGTACTTC
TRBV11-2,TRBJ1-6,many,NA,CASTPFRDLTSPLHF,TGTGCCAGCACGCCCTTCCGGGACCTCACATCACCCCTCCACTTT
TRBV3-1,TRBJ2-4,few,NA,CASSPDFENKNIQYF,TGTGCCAGCAGCCCAGACTTCGAAAACAAAAACATTCAGTACTTC
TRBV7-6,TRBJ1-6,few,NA,CASSPAGPPLHF,TGTGCCAGCAGCCCAGCCGGTCCACCCCTCCACTTT
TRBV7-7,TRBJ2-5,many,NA,CASSLGQPVGARETQYF,TGTGCTAGCAGCTTAGGCCAACCTGTGGGGGCGAGGGAGACCCAGTACTTC
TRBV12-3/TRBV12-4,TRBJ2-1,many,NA,CASTSYLTSKDEQFF,TGTGCCAGCACCTCTTATTTGACTAGTAAGGATGAGCAGTTCTTC
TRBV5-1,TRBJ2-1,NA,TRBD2,CASSPGLPNNEQFF,TGCGCCAGCAGCCCGGGACTACCGAACAATGAGCAGTTCTTC
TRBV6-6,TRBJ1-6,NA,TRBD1,CASSYEDRVNSPLHF,TGTGCCAGCAGTTACGAGGACAGGGTGAATTCACCCCTCCACTTT
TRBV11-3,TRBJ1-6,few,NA,CASSLMNSPLHF,TGTGCCAGCAGCTTAATGAATTCACCCCTCCACTTT
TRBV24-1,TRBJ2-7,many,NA,CATSDTTGLYEQYF,TGTGCCACCAGTGACACCACAGGGCTCTACGAGCAGTACTTC
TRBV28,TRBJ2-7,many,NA,CASQYSYEQYF,TGTGCCAGCCAATATTCCTACGAGCAGTACTTC
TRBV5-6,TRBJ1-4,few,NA,CASSWGGGRVGEKLFF,TGTGCCAGCAGCTGGGGCGGGGGGCGCGTAGGAGAAAAACTGTTTTTT
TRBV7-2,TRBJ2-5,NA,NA,CASSLYKREETQYF,TGTGCCAGCAGCTTATACAAGCGGGAAGAGACCCAGTACTTC
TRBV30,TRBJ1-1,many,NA,CAWSVRNAARNTEAFF,TGTGCCTGGAGTGTACGGAACGCAGCAAGGAACACTGAAGCTTTCTTT
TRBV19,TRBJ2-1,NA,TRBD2,CAGHAGGGYNEQFF,TGTGCCGGCCATGCGGGGGGGGGGTACAATGAGCAGTTCTTC
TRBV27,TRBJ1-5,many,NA,CASRGFNQPQHF,TGTGCCAGCAGGGGGTTTAATCAGCCCCAGCATTTT
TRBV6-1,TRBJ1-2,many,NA,CATPKRQGKSYGYTF,TGTGCCACCCCAAAACGACAAGGAAAATCCTATGGCTACACCTTC
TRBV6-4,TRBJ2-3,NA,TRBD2,CASSDSPAGGPDTQYF,TGTGCCAGCAGTGACTCGCCAGCGGGAGGACCAGATACGCAGTATTTT
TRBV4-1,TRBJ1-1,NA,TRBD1,CASSQITRQGGTEAFF,TGCGCCAGCAGCCAAATAACCCGACAGGGAGGAACTGAAGCTTTCTTT
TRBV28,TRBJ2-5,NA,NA,CAVTGQGGETQYF,TGTGCCGTCACTGGACAGGGAGGGGAGACCCAGTACTTC
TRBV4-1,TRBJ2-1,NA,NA,CASSQWGNSYNEQFF,TGCGCCAGCAGCCAATGGGGGAACTCCTACAATGAGCAGTTCTTC
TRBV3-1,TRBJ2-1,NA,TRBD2,CASSRLAGDVSYNEQFF,TGTGCCAGCAGCCGACTAGCGGGGGACGTCTCCTACAATGAGCAGTTCTTC